The 17 T cell receptor beta chains in this list originate from one sample, sequenced in a study of T-cell reconstitution after alpha-beta-depleted transplantation in children. The authors prepared the TCRbeta library with unique molecular identifiers. TCRdb analysed the PCR reads with MiXCR anew, one entry per CDR3 protein. This table has 230,000 or so distinct CDR3 sequences, 9.5% to 15% appearing once. This material consisted of PBMCs from the stem cell graft donor, taken from the stem cell graft. The receptors were sampled from a human donor who donated a stem cell graft to a child with acute lymphoblastic leukemia.

This clonotype came up many times. This sequence joins TRBV21-1 and TRBJ1-1; TRBD1 is the table's D call, not checked against the DNA. TRBV21-1 is designated a pseudogene. This CDR3 contains 16 residues. The CDR3 protein is CASSTPGTGRNTEAFF. The CDR3 nucleotides are TGTGCCAGCAGCACCCCCGGGACAGGGCGGAACACTGAAGCTTTCTTT.

Remarks on this clonotype: Given a much more abundant clone one base away, this may be a read error. The V call is TRBV10-3, the J call TRBJ2-7; D unresolved. CDR3 size: 14 residues. V lost 7 bases and J 7 bases, leaving 20 bases between the germline ends. Germline loops: CDR1 ENHRY, CDR2 SYGVKD. Written as DNA, the CDR3 is TGTGCCATCATCCAGGCGGCACAACAAGGGGAGCAGTACTTC. Translation gives CAIIQAAQQGEQYF.

This clonotype has ten or more counts. The V and J genes are TRBV12-3 or TRBV12-4 and TRBJ1-5; 9 positions agree with TRBD1. The CDR3 sequence is 15 residues long. V lost 3 bases and J lost 10; bases outside the gene matches: 10. CDR3 amino acids: CASSLEAGTGSPQHF. In nucleotides, the CDR3 is TGTGCCAGCAGTTTGGAGGCCGGGACAGGGAGTCCCCAGCATTTT.

This clonotype was counted many times. The rearrangement uses TRBV7-2 and TRBJ2-2; D is perhaps TRBD2 (6 bases). The CDR3 has 14 amino acids. Trimming removed 3 bases from V and 5 bases from J, with 10 bases in between. CDR1 is SGHTA and CDR2 is FQGNSA in the germline V gene. The CDR3 region is CASSFLGGTGELFF. The CDR3 DNA follows: TGTGCCAGCAGCTTTTTGGGGGGAACCGGGGAGCTGTTTTTT.

In the case of this clonotype: Given a much more abundant clone one base away, this may be a read error. V usage is TRBV5-1 and J usage is TRBJ2-5; 13 bases are a match to TRBD2. CDR1 is SGHRS and CDR2 is YFSETQ in the germline V gene. After removal of 1 base from V and 5 bases from J, the junction contained 5 bases not matched to a gene. This CDR3 spans 16 amino acids. Here the CDR3 reads CASSLRTSGGHETQYF. For the CDR3, the DNA is TGCGCCAGCAGCTTGAGGACTAGCGGGGGCCACGAGACCCAGTACTTC.

This chain connects TRBV25-1 to TRBJ2-1; 7 bases line up with TRBD2. Germline V gene lookup returns CDR1 MGHDK and CDR2 SYGVNS. The trim removed 6 bases at V and 5 bases at J, leaving 16 bases unmatched. The CDR3 has 17 amino acids. CDR3 DNA sequence: TGTGCCAGCAGGGGGTTTGTCGGGAGGCCTGCGGACAATGAGCAGTTCTTC. The encoded protein is CASRGFVGRPADNEQFF. The full variable domain, its missing parts supplied by reference TRBV25-1 and TRBJ2-1, is EADIYQTPRYLVIGTGKKITLECSQTMGHDKMYWYQQDPGMELHLIHYSYGVNSTEKGDLSSESTVSRIRTEHFPLTLESARPSHTSQYLCASRGFVGRPADNEQFFGPGTRLTVL.

This clonotype has a count of ten or more. The V gene is TRBV28, the J gene TRBJ1-5; D possibly corresponds to TRBD1 (6 bases). Germline V gene sequence: CDR1 MDHEN, CDR2 SYDVKM. The CDR3 spans 17 residues. The V end lost 7 bases, the J end lost 2 bases, and 21 bases lay between the germline ends. The CDR3 loop is CASISRYWDTGNQPQHF. CDR3 DNA: TGTGCCAGCATCTCGCGGTACTGGGACACGGGCAATCAGCCCCAGCATTTT.

This clonotype was observed many times. V is TRBV25-1 and J is TRBJ1-5, with TRBD1 as a possible D gene (5 bases). Germline CDR1 reads MGHDK; CDR2 reads SYGVNS. V lost 1 base to trimming and J lost 6 bases, with 10 bases between them. The CDR3 has 14 amino acids. The CDR3 bases are TGTGCCAGCAGTGAATCAGGGTTCGGTCAGCCCCAGCATTTT. Translated: CASSESGFGQPQHF.

This clonotype showed up many times. CDR3 coding DNA: TGTGCCAGCAGTCCCGGGACAAATTCCTACGAGCAGTACTTC. It translates to CASSPGTNSYEQYF. J is TRBJ2-7 and V is TRBV27; a possible D gene is TRBD1 (6 bases). The CDR3 length is 14 residues. The ends were cut back, 5 bases at V and 1 base at J, with 12 bases in the middle. Germline-derived CDR1 and CDR2 are MNHEY and SMNVEV (reference sequence).

A note on this clonotype: A read error may explain this, as a much larger clone is one base away. J is TRBJ2-7 and V is TRBV9, with TRBD2 identical over 11 bases. Germline loops: CDR1 SGDLS, CDR2 YYNGEE. The CDR3 spans 14 residues. CDR3 amino acids: CASSVVAGGYVQYF. DNA of the CDR3: TGTGCCAGCAGCGTAGTAGCGGGAGGGTACGTGCAGTACTTC.

This clonotype was seen a few times. V and J are TRBV5-6 and TRBJ1-1; D is possibly TRBD1 (6 bases). The CDR3 extends over 15 amino acids. Trimming took 4 bases from V and 3 from J, leaving 16 bases between them. The V gene's germline CDR1 is SGHDT and CDR2 YYEEEE. CDR3 nucleotides: TGTGCCAGCAGCCCCGTGGGGGGGGGGCACACTGAAGCTTTCTTT. As protein: CASSPVGGGHTEAFF.

This clonotype was seen many times. The rearrangement joins TRBV5-1 to TRBJ2-7; D may be TRBD2 (6 bases). The V and J ends lost 1 base and 6 bases respectively, with 11 bases between them. Germline-derived CDR1 and CDR2 are SGHRS and YFSETQ. This CDR3 has 13 amino acids. CDR3 sequence: CASSLIEGGEQYF. The CDR3 coding sequence is TGCGCCAGCAGCTTGATTGAGGGAGGCGAGCAGTACTTC.

The CDR3 is CASSVVTTTDTQYF. Here the CDR3 DNA reads TGTGCCAGCAGCGTAGTTACTACAACAGATACGCAGTATTTT. The chain employs TRBV9 and TRBJ2-3; D is ambiguous. Looked up from germline, CDR1 is SGDLS and CDR2 is YYNGEE. The V gene lost 0 bases and the J gene lost 3 bases, with 8 bases spanning the gap. The CDR3 covers 14 residues.

This clonotype was counted ten times or more. The genes are TRBV29-1 and TRBJ2-1, with TRBD2 matching over 13 bases. The CDR3 loop spans 15 amino acids. CDR1 and CDR2 from the germline V gene are SQVTM and ANQGSEA. V lost 7 bases, J lost 5 bases, and 8 bases stayed unmatched. The CDR3 loop is CSAEGGLAGNNEQFF. DNA of the CDR3: TGCAGCGCTGAGGGGGGACTAGCGGGAAACAATGAGCAGTTCTTC.

This clonotype was detected many times. The CDR3 here is CASSSPCVWGGQPQHF. The CDR3, as DNA: TGTGCCAGCAGTTCTCCCTGTGTTTGGGGTGGGCAGCCCCAGCATTTT. V is TRBV6-6 and J is TRBJ1-5, with no clear D. CDR1 is MNHNY, CDR2 SVGAGI, per germline (reference sequence). CDR3 length equals 16 residues. Between the trimmed V and J ends, which lost 4 bases and 7 bases, there was a span of 20 bases.

This clonotype was observed many times. V and J are TRBV29-1 and TRBJ1-2; no reliable D call. V was clipped by 4 bases and J by 7 bases, with 7 bases between them. From germline, CDR1 is SQVTM and CDR2 ANQGSEA. This CDR3 comprises 10 residues. The DNA of the CDR3 is TGCAGCGTTGGAAGCGGTGGCTACACCTTC. This codes for CSVGSGGYTF.

This clonotype was observed at least ten times. The CDR3 DNA reads as TGCAGTGCTCCCCTGGGGGGATCCCTCTCCCAGCCCCAGCATTTT. This codes for CSAPLGGSLSQPQHF. The V call is TRBV20-1, the J call TRBJ1-5, with a weak D call TRBD1 (5 bases). With 5 bases removed from V and 7 bases from J, the gap between germline ends came to 21 bases. CDR3 length: 15 amino acids. Per germline, CDR1 DFQATT and CDR2 SNEGSKA (reference sequence).